The T cell receptor (beta chain) under discussion was sequenced for a study of human T cells and chemical hapten exposure. Background on the study: Weekly administration of diphenylcyclopropenone to the scalp of patients continued throughout the roughly 23-week study. Patients, chiefly female, had alopecia areata, totalis or universalis.

Findings and limits, study-wide: Significantly greater numbers of large CDR3 similarity clusters came from expanded TCRs than from controls.

CDR1 is SNHLY and CDR2 is FYNNEI in the germline V gene. The CDR3 is made up of 13 amino acids. Trimming pared 2 bases from V and 6 bases from J, leaving 8 bases between. The time point denotes: patch test 1, 2 weeks after DPC sensitization. As to treatment: therapeutic diphenylcyclopropenone sensitization with weekly scalp DPC. Suited to DPC and affected by alopecia, the donors ranged from 18 to 70 years old. A note on this clonotype: What it binds is not known.

TCRdb re-analysed the RACE reads in MiXCR, keeping a single row per CDR3 protein. The table includes some 170,000 distinct CDR3 sequences, 20% to 25% detected once. The sequence derives from a woman aged 45-59 years with alopecia areata. Some clones in this sample may be carry-over from other donors' samples. Sequences were derived from whole blood, sampled in connection with sensitization to the hapten diphenylcyclopropenone (DPC). V and J are TRBV2 and TRBJ2-1; D is uncertain. The CDR3 DNA is TGTGCCAGCAGTGAACTCCATTCCAATGAGCAGTTCTTC. Its translation is CASSELHSNEQFF.